What follows describes a single T cell receptor (beta chain). The antigen remains unidentified. The data stem from a study of T cells after yellow fever vaccination. On the study more broadly: SMART-Seq v4 Ultra Low Input served to prepare low-cell-number fractions.

Trimming took off 5 bases at V and 2 bases at J, with 13 bases between the two ends. The CDR3 totals 15 residues. Germline V gene sequence: CDR1 MNHEY, CDR2 SMNVEV (reference sequence). One entry per CDR3 protein, called by TCRdb with MiXCR from the 5' RACE reads. The data hold 600,000 to 750,000 distinct CDR3 sequences, with roughly an eighth observed a single time. Study observations and caveats: Once the booster was given, most primary-vaccination clones reappeared, at over 95% for CD4 and around 90% for CD8.

The rearrangement joins TRBV27 to TRBJ2-4, with unresolved D. The receptor was isolated from a man younger than 45 who received the YFV17D yellow fever vaccine. The sequences come from PBMCs, collected on the day of the yellow fever booster vaccination. CDR3: CASSLSLETKNIQYF. The CDR3 nucleotides read TGTGCCAGCAGTCTTAGTCTAGAAACCAAAAACATTCAGTACTTC.